This TCR beta chain was identified during a study of Siglec-9 on CD8 T cells in melanoma. Whole-study findings and limits: In melanoma tumors, a Siglec-9-marked effector memory CD8+ subset reportedly appeared to accumulate.

The assay was immunoSEQ multiplex PCR, and TCRdb's table has in-frame clones only and misses some. The sample consists of roughly 30,000 clones, approximately 80% of them appearing once. Worth noting for this clone: What it binds is not known.

There are 18 residues in the CDR3. Germline assignment: CDR1 SGHTA and CDR2 FQGNSA. J was trimmed by 3 bases and V by 3 bases; bases with no gene match: 16. This TCR was sampled from a human donor in good health. Sequenced input: Siglec-9- CD8+ T cells sorted from blood. This sequence joins TRBV7-2 and TRBJ1-2, with 7 nucleotides matching TRBD1. The CDR3 region has the DNA TGTGCCAGCAGCTTTCGTCCAGACAGGGCGACGTTCGACTATGGCTACACCTTC. Its protein product is CASSFRPDRATFDYGYTF.